The entry below gives a single TCR beta chain sequence along with its context. Its target antigen remains unknown. No quality values exist for individual bases; no much larger clone is one base distant. The sample's treatment or condition label, in plain terms: preoperative locoregional IRX-2 cytokine immunotherapy. The samples were obtained from a phase Ib study that tested preoperative, locoregional IRX-2 cytokine immunotherapy designed to prime immune responses. Patients with early-stage breast cancer who were given IRX-2 before surgery served as donors. This sample is part of a study of preoperative IRX-2 immunotherapy in early breast cancer (dated by TCRdb to about 2019). Library preparation was by the immunoSEQ multiplex PCR assay. The immuneACCESS repertoire file appears here via TCRdb, limited to in-frame rearrangements. These files lack a portion of the clones; in checked studies, under half of the deficit traces to unresolved V genes, and the cause of the others is not known. A total of 35,000 to 40,000 clones appear in this sample, roughly four fifths of them only once. The ten biggest clones cover approximately 1.5% of the sample.

The sequence derives from a human donor with breast cancer. The sequenced sample was lymph node tissue, obtained after IRX-2 immunotherapy.

The nucleotides read TGTGCCAGCAGCCGTAGCGGGAACACCGGGGAGCTGTTTTTT. The resulting protein is CASSRSGNTGELFF. The chain uses TRBV6-8 and TRBJ2-2, and TRBD2 may be the D gene, going by 6 matching bases. V and J lose 6 bases and 1 base, and a span of 9 bases separates them. CDR1 is given as MNHGY and CDR2 as SAAAGT, both from the germline V gene. Counted from cysteine to phenylalanine, this CDR3 has 14 amino acids. Only CDR3 DNA remains: 42 bases, in frame from the first base.